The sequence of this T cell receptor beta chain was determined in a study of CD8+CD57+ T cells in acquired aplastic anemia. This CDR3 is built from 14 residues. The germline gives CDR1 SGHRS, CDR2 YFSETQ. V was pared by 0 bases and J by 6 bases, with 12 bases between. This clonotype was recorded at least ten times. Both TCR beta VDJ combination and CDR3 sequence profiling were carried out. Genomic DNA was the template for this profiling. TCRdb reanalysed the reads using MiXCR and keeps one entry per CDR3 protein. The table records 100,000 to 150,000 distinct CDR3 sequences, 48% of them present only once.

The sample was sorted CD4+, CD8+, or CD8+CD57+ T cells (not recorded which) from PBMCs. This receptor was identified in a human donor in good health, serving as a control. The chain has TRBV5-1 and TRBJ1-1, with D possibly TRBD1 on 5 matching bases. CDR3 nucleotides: TGCGCCAGCAGCTTGGTAGTAGGGGTTGCTGAAGCTTTCTTT. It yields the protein CASSLVVGVAEAFF.